This TCR beta chain is from a study of blood T cells in healthy people across ages. Study in general: Template switching picked up about one barcoded beta molecule for each two T cells. Broader study findings: Across samples, TCR beta diversity tracked strongly with naive T cell percentage.

Next came a second PCR, run for about 7 to 12 cycles, which used a sample-barcoded 5' primer along with a J-beta primer mix. Researchers report that a template-switch adaptor with 12 random nucleotides tagged each cDNA molecule. MiXCR, run by TCRdb on the 5' RACE reads, gives a single entry per CDR3 protein. The table has 1.4 million to 1.5 million distinct CDR3 sequences, approximately 42% seen once. Many counts were recorded for this clonotype. The antigen is unknown. The germline CDR1 and CDR2 sequences are SQVTM and ANQGSEA. V was clipped by 3 bases and J by 2 bases; unmatched bases: 6. CDR3 length: 14 amino acids.

The clonotype comes from a woman between 18 and 30 years old in good health. V and J are TRBV29-1 and TRBJ2-7; TRBD2 agrees at 8 bases. The material sequenced was blood. DNA of the CDR3: TGCAGCGTTGAGGGGACTAGGGAAACCTACGAGCAGTACTTC. It translates to CSVEGTRETYEQYF.